This TCR beta chain was recovered during a study of Graves' ophthalmopathy and Graves' hyperthyroidism. Study-wide results and limits: Ophthalmopathy could be told apart from stable hyperthyroidism by a 13-signature model (approximately 90% sensitivity, about 80% specificity).

This clonotype came up a few times. The antigen remains unidentified. The junction does not match germline at one end; this may be a read error. For repertoire sequencing, the TCR beta CDR3 regions were amplified from RNA transcripts. HTBI primers primed a first-round RT-PCR, and a second-round multiplex PCR followed. TCRdb analysed the multiplex PCR reads with MiXCR anew, one entry per CDR3 protein. The table lists around 670,000 distinct CDR3 sequences, roughly two fifths of them singletons. There are 18 residues in the CDR3. Germline values: CDR1 WSHSY, CDR2 SAAADI. The specimen sequenced was peripheral blood. V and J are TRBV10-2 and TRBJ2-7, with 8 bases aligning to TRBD1. The source is an adult man with Graves' ophthalmopathy. As DNA, the CDR3 is TGTGCCAGCAGGAGCAGGGGAACCGGGACAGGCAAAACCTACGAGCAGTACTTC. Protein sequence: CASRSRGTGTGKTYEQYF.